This T cell receptor (beta chain) was documented in a study of cytomegalovirus exposure and HLA in healthy donors. Study observations and caveats: Earlier results showed most TCR beta V segments being productive about 87% or about 30% of the time.

Trimming cost V 6 bases and J 8 bases, with 10 bases left between them. Germline CDR1 is SNHLY and CDR2 is FYNNEI. The CDR3 is 11 residues long. As regards this clone: What it recognizes is unknown.

Both 60 Vbeta primers and 13 Jbeta primers went into the PCR. Using immunoSEQ multiplex PCR, the repertoire was profiled, and TCRdb retains in-frame clones only, with some absent. The listing contains fewer than 50,000 clones. This TCR was recovered from a male donor in good health and CMV-seronegative. The sequencing sample was made of PBMCs. The rearrangement joins TRBV2 to TRBJ1-2; no definite D call. CDR3 loop: CASRLTAGYTF. In DNA form, the CDR3 reads TGTGCCAGCAGACTGACTGCGGGCTACACCTTC. Together with reference TRBV2 and TRBJ1-2, the CDR3 gives the full variable domain: EPEVTQTPSHQVTQMGQEVILRCVPISNHLYFYWYRQILGQKVEFLVSFYNNEISEKSEIFDDQFSVERPDGSNFTLKIRSTKLEDSAMYFCASRLTAGYTFGSGTRLTVV.